These 27 T cell receptor beta chains were all obtained from the same sample, sequenced in a study of a mutant IDH1 vaccine in newly diagnosed glioma. TCRdb's table, derived via immunoSEQ multiplex PCR, lists solely in-frame clones and lacks some. The repertoire includes approximately 35,000 clones, 88% of them detected once, and around 2.5% sits in the top ten. Time point meaning: week 23, last vaccination. Topical imiquimod accompanied each vaccine dose, which consisted of 300 ug of mutant IDH1 20-mer peptide. For these TCRs, the target antigens are not known. The sample consisted of PBMCs, taken from a glioma patient whose treatment included an IDH1 peptide vaccine. Receptors were obtained from a man aged 35 to 55 with glioma.

The rearrangement joins TRBV19 to TRBJ2-1, with D perhaps matching TRBD2 (6 bases). The germline V gene has CDR1 LNHDA and CDR2 SQIVND (reference sequence). Trimming pared 0 bases from V and 4 bases from J, leaving 13 bases between. CDR3 length: 16 residues. CDR3 sequence (DNA): TGTGCCAGTAGTATAGACTCCGGGACTTCTTACAATGAGCAGTTCTTC. Protein sequence: CASSIDSGTSYNEQFF.

This clone was counted a single time. The rearrangement links TRBV27 to TRBJ1-2; TRBD1 agrees at 7 bases. The germline CDR1 and CDR2 sequences are MNHEY and SMNVEV (reference sequence). Losses at the gene ends were 2 bases for V and 7 bases for J; bases not matched to a gene: 4. This CDR3 comprises 13 residues. The CDR3 DNA sequence: TGTGCCAGCAGTTTAGGGCAGGGGGGTGGCTACACCTTC. Its protein is CASSLGQGGGYTF.

The rearrangement uses TRBV15 and TRBJ1-1; D is ambiguous. V was shortened by 1 base and J by 1 base, with 4 bases between the two germline ends. This CDR3 contains 13 residues. Germline V lookup: CDR1 LNHNV, CDR2 YYDKDF (reference sequence). CDR3 in amino acids: CATSRGENTEAFF. The CDR3 DNA reads TGTGCCACCAGCAGAGGGGAGAACACTGAAGCTTTCTTT.

The chain has TRBV28 and TRBJ1-2, with D uncertain. Germline loops: CDR1 MDHEN, CDR2 SYDVKM. V lost 4 bases and J lost 0, with 0 bases in between. The CDR3 has 11 amino acids. For the CDR3, the DNA is TGTGCCAGCAGTTCTAACTATGGCTACACCTTC. This codes for CASSSNYGYTF.

The chain uses TRBV10-3 and TRBJ1-4; 7 nucleotides agree with TRBD1. The CDR3 length is 15 residues. With V trimmed by 4 bases and J by 0 bases, 2 bases remained unmatched. The germline V gene has CDR1 ENHRY and CDR2 SYGVKD. The CDR3 loop reads CAISGGQATNEKLFF. The CDR3 nucleotides read TGTGCCATCAGTGGAGGACAGGCAACTAATGAAAAACTGTTTTTT.

J is TRBJ2-7 and V is TRBV4-2; 7 bases line up with TRBD1. The CDR3 length is 16 residues. Germline-derived CDR1 and CDR2 are LGHNA and YNFKEQ. The V gene end was trimmed by 0 bases and the J gene end by 3 bases; junction bases not matched to a gene: 8. The CDR3 is CASSQETGVQVYEQYF. The CDR3, as DNA: TGTGCCAGCAGCCAAGAAACAGGGGTTCAGGTCTACGAGCAGTACTTC.

DNA for the CDR3: TGTGCCAGTGCTACCGGGCCCAGGGAGGATGGCTACACCTTC. This gives the protein CASATGPREDGYTF. The chain has TRBV28 and TRBJ1-2; TRBD1 might be the D (5 bases). CDR3 length equals 14 residues. The germline V gene encodes CDR1 MDHEN and CDR2 SYDVKM. V was pared by 9 bases and J by 6 bases, with 20 bases between.

This clone was observed a handful of times. The rearrangement uses TRBV2 and TRBJ2-5; 9 bases match TRBD2. This CDR3 region has 14 residues. The V and J ends lost 4 bases and 7 bases, in that order; junction bases with no gene match: 7. From germline, CDR1 is SNHLY and CDR2 FYNNEI. The CDR3 spells CASSGTSEPGTQYF. The CDR3 DNA follows: TGTGCCAGCAGTGGGACTAGCGAGCCAGGGACCCAGTACTTC.

J is TRBJ2-5 and V is TRBV28; possible D gene TRBD2, 5 bases. The CDR3 has 16 amino acids. Per germline, CDR1 MDHEN and CDR2 SYDVKM. Trimming removed 2 bases at V and 5 bases at J, with 18 bases between. CDR3 residues: CASSLGGFFIGETQYF. In DNA, the CDR3 is TGTGCCAGCAGTTTAGGAGGTTTTTTTATAGGGGAGACCCAGTACTTC.

The J gene is TRBJ1-1, the V gene TRBV19, with D unresolved. The CDR3 extends over 14 amino acids. V was pared by 3 bases and J by 7 bases, with 15 bases between. CDR1 LNHDA and CDR2 SQIVND come from the germline V gene (reference sequence). In DNA form, the CDR3 reads TGTGCCAGTAGTATTGAAAGGAACAGCTATGAAGCTTTCTTT. Encoded protein: CASSIERNSYEAFF. The variable domain in full, with the rest retrieved from reference TRBV19 and TRBJ1-1, is DGGITQSPKYLFRKEGQNVTLSCEQNLNHDAMYWYRQDPGQGLRLIYYSQIVNDFQKGDIAEGYSVSREKKESFPLTVTSAQKNPTAFYLCASSIERNSYEAFFGQGTRLTVV.

This chain links TRBV2 with TRBJ1-6; possibly TRBD1 for D (5 bases). Per the germline V gene, CDR1 is SNHLY and CDR2 is FYNNEI. V dropped 2 bases and J dropped 6 bases, with 17 bases sitting between them. This CDR3 has 17 amino acids. CDR3 DNA: TGTGCCAGCAGTGAAATAGGGAAGCGGGGCAGTAATTCACCCCTCCACTTT. Amino acids: CASSEIGKRGSNSPLHF.

The rearrangement links TRBV10-3 to TRBJ1-6; D is undetermined. The germline V gene encodes CDR1 ENHRY and CDR2 SYGVKD. The CDR3 runs 13 residues. V gave up 9 bases and J gave up 8 bases, with 14 bases separating them. In nucleotides, the CDR3 is TGTGCCATAATGGGTCTGAAGGATTCACCCCTCCACTTT. It is translated as CAIMGLKDSPLHF.

This clone was recorded only once. The genes are TRBV16 and TRBJ1-2; perhaps TRBD1 as D (5 bases). CDR1 is KGHSY and CDR2 is FQNENV in the germline V gene. The V end was cut by 4 bases, the J end by 6 bases, with 12 bases between. This CDR3 contains 13 residues. CDR3 coding DNA: TGTGCCAGCAGCCCTCGGGGCCGGGATGGCTACACCTTC. The encoded protein is CASSPRGRDGYTF.

The chain employs TRBV11-2 and TRBJ2-2, with TRBD1 identical over 9 bases. CDR1 SGHAT and CDR2 FQNNGV come from the germline V gene. Trimming took 5 bases from V and 2 from J; bases not matched to a gene: 3. The CDR3 sequence is 15 residues long. The CDR3, as DNA: TGTGCCAGCAGCATGGACAGGGGAAACACCGGGGAGCTGTTTTTT. Translating gives CASSMDRGNTGELFF.

The chain uses TRBV27 and TRBJ2-2; 8 bases map to TRBD2. Germline CDR1 MNHEY, CDR2 SMNVEV (reference sequence). Losses at the gene ends were 6 bases for V and 7 bases for J; bases not matched to a gene: 10. This CDR3 has 15 amino acids. As DNA, the CDR3 is TGTGCCAGCAGCCCGGGGGGGAAGGGTGTCGGGGAGCTGTTTTTT. Translating gives CASSPGGKGVGELFF.

In nucleotides, the CDR3 is TGTGCCAGCAGCCTACGCCCGGGCGCCCCAGCTGAAGCTTTCTTT. This gives the protein CASSLRPGAPAEAFF. The chain couples TRBV6-5 to TRBJ1-1; no clear D gene. Trimming shortened V by 6 bases and J by 6 bases, and 20 bases separated the two germline ends. Germline CDR1 and CDR2: MNHEY and SVGAGI. The CDR3 extends over 15 amino acids.

V gene TRBV11-2 combines with J gene TRBJ2-7; D assignment may be TRBD1 or TRBD2 (5 bases each). Germline CDR1 reads SGHAT; CDR2 reads FQNNGV. This CDR3 is 16 amino acids long. Trimming removed 6 bases from V and 6 bases from J, with 24 bases in between. The chain's CDR3 is CASSSLRTGTRGEQYF. Written as DNA, the CDR3 is TGTGCCAGCAGTTCCCTTCGGACTGGAACTAGGGGCGAGCAGTACTTC.

The CDR3 nucleotides read TGTGCCAGTAGTACTAGAGATACGCAGTATTTT. Translation: CASSTRDTQYF. The V call is TRBV19, the J call TRBJ2-3; D is ambiguous. Trimming removed 4 bases at V and 5 bases at J, with 4 bases between. Germline CDR1 and CDR2: LNHDA and SQIVND (reference sequence). This CDR3 has 11 amino acids.

The chain links TRBV5-1 to TRBJ2-1; 9 nucleotides line up with TRBD2. The CDR3 spans 17 residues. The ends lost 0 bases at V and 3 bases at J; junction bases unmatched: 7. Germline V gene sequence: CDR1 SGHRS, CDR2 YFSETQ. In DNA, the CDR3 is TGCGCCAGCAGCTTGGTCACAGCGGGAGGATACTACAATGAGCAGTTCTTC. Its translation: CASSLVTAGGYYNEQFF.

This chain uses TRBV28 with TRBJ1-5, with no clear D. The V gene lost 7 bases and the J gene lost 2 bases, with 12 bases spanning the gap. CDR1 MDHEN and CDR2 SYDVKM come from the germline V gene. This CDR3 region has 14 residues. This chain's CDR3 is CASTTDGRNQPQHF. Here the CDR3 DNA reads TGTGCCAGCACCACGGACGGTCGCAATCAGCCCCAGCATTTT.

The J gene is TRBJ1-1, the V gene TRBV5-4, with 9 bases aligning to TRBD1. The CDR3 contains 15 residues. The germline V gene encodes CDR1 SGHNT and CDR2 YYREEE (reference sequence). Trimming cost V 4 bases and J 11 bases; bases outside gene matches: 15. This CDR3 reads CASSPPGQGVGHAFF. CDR3 in DNA: TGTGCCAGCAGCCCCCCGGGACAGGGTGTCGGACATGCTTTCTTT.

The chain has TRBV10-3 and TRBJ1-1, with D hard to call. CDR3 length: 16 amino acids. With 0 bases removed from V and 1 base from J, the gap between germline ends came to 12 bases. Germline CDR1 is ENHRY and CDR2 is SYGVKD. The CDR3 DNA sequence: TGTGCCATCAGTGAGTCGATAGTGGAAAGGAACACTGAAGCTTTCTTT. Its translation is CAISESIVERNTEAFF.

The V call is TRBV7-6, the J call TRBJ2-5, with a weak D call TRBD2 (6 bases). Germline values: CDR1 SGHVS, CDR2 FNYEAQ. V dropped 4 bases and J dropped 5 bases, with 17 bases sitting between them. This CDR3 has 15 amino acids. The CDR3 sequence is CASSSTPGTRETQYF. CDR3 DNA: TGTGCCAGCAGCTCCACCCCCGGGACTCGGGAGACCCAGTACTTC.

This clone was detected a few times. The chain joins TRBV25-1 to TRBJ1-3; D may be TRBD1 (6 bases). Trimming took 6 bases from V and 3 from J, leaving 9 bases between them. CDR1 is MGHDK, CDR2 SYGVNS, per germline. This CDR3 comprises 13 residues. CDR3 nucleotide sequence: TGTGCCAGCAGAGGGGGGGATGGAAACACCATATATTTT. As protein: CASRGGDGNTIYF.

The table lists this clone with a few counts. The V and J genes are TRBV6-4 and TRBJ2-3, with 11 positions matching TRBD2. Trimming removed 6 bases from V and 4 bases from J; junction bases left unmatched: 6. Looked up from germline, CDR1 is MRHNA and CDR2 is SNTAGT. The CDR3 spans 15 residues. The CDR3 region is CASSGTSGGADTQYF. CDR3 sequence (DNA): TGTGCCAGCAGCGGAACTAGCGGGGGCGCAGATACGCAGTATTTT.

The chain is built from TRBV28 and TRBJ2-1; TRBD2 matches at 11 bases. Trimming cost V 6 bases and J 1 base; bases outside gene matches: 5. The CDR3 runs to 16 residues. The germline V gene has CDR1 MDHEN and CDR2 SYDVKM. For the CDR3, the DNA is TGTGCCAGCAGCATAGCGGGAGGGCAATCCTACAATGAGCAGTTCTTC. This sequence encodes CASSIAGGQSYNEQFF.

This clone occurred once. CDR3 sequence reads: CASSQVPSYNEQFF. The CDR3 DNA reads TGTGCCAGCAGCCAAGTCCCGTCATACAATGAGCAGTTCTTC. This rearrangement joins TRBV4-2 to TRBJ2-1; no definite D call. The V end lost 1 base, the J end lost 4 bases, and 8 bases lay between the germline ends. The CDR3 consists of 14 residues. Germline CDR1 LGHNA, CDR2 YNFKEQ.